This T cell receptor (beta chain) was profiled in a study of blood T cell repertoires in COVID-19. Here immunoSEQ multiplex PCR was the method, and the copy in TCRdb shows in-frame clones only, minus some. The sample has roughly 200,000 clones; approximately 90% are singletons. The CDR3 covers 13 residues. CDR1 and CDR2 from the germline V gene are SNHLY and FYNNEI. Deletions cut 6 bases from V and 0 bases from J, with 6 bases between. The V call is TRBV2, the J call TRBJ1-3; D call uncertain. The receptor was isolated from a woman in her thirties or forties with acute COVID-19. Sequencing was carried out using PBMCs or T cells enriched from blood (not recorded which). The CDR3 region is CASRQFSGNTIYF. CDR3 DNA sequence: TGTGCCAGCAGACAGTTCTCTGGAAACACCATATATTTT. The whole variable domain, filled in from reference TRBV2 and TRBJ1-3, reads EPEVTQTPSHQVTQMGQEVILRCVPISNHLYFYWYRQILGQKVEFLVSFYNNEISEKSEIFDDQFSVERPDGSNFTLKIRSTKLEDSAMYFCASRQFSGNTIYFGEGSWLTVV.